The 21 T cell receptor beta chains given below trace back to one sample, sequenced in a study of shared clonotypes between healthy human individuals. CD45RO-negative CD8 cells positively selected for CCR7 made up the naive population, which excluded terminally differentiated effector memory CD45RA+ cells. Clones were sequenced by immunoSEQ multiplex PCR, and TCRdb holds only the in-frame ones, with some missing. The profile shows about 2.2 million clones, 93% of them singletons. The specimen was naive CD8+ T cells from PBMCs. The receptors come from a man aged 18 to 30 in good health. Some clones in this sample may be carry-over from other donors' samples.

This chain connects TRBV18 to TRBJ1-2; 8 nucleotides line up with TRBD1. Germline V gives CDR1 KGHSH, CDR2 LQKENI. V dropped 6 bases and J dropped 3; count of bases not matched to a gene: 9. CDR3 length: 15 residues. CDR3 sequence reads: CASSPDRAGYYGYTF. CDR3 DNA: TGTGCCAGCTCGCCGGACAGGGCGGGGTACTATGGCTACACCTTC.

With regard to this clone: The identical CDR3 is also encoded by other nucleotide sequences in the sample. V usage is TRBV27 and J usage is TRBJ2-7; 9 bases agree with TRBD1. Germline V gene sequence: CDR1 MNHEY, CDR2 SMNVEV (reference sequence). Trimming cost V 6 bases and J 4 bases; bases outside gene matches: 7. This CDR3 region has 14 residues. DNA of the CDR3: TGTGCCAGCAGCTCCGGGACAGGGCGGTACGAGCAGTACTTC. Translating it yields CASSSGTGRYEQYF.

On this clone: This sample also contains other DNA sequences that code for the same CDR3. CDR3 sequence: CASSLRQGYEQYF. CDR3 DNA sequence: TGTGCCAGCAGCTTACGACAGGGCTACGAGCAGTACTTC. V and J are TRBV7-8 and TRBJ2-7; 7 bases are a match to TRBD1. The V gene's germline CDR1 is SGHVS and CDR2 FQNEAQ. The CDR3 covers 13 residues. J gave up 3 bases and V 2 bases, and 1 base lay outside the gene matches.

The rearrangement joins TRBV27 to TRBJ2-1; D might be TRBD2 (6 bases). CDR1 is MNHEY and CDR2 is SMNVEV in the germline V gene (reference sequence). The V and J ends lost 3 bases and 4 bases respectively, with 19 bases between them. This CDR3 has 17 residues. The CDR3 loop reads CASSFPPPGEGYNEQFF. In DNA, the CDR3 is TGTGCCAGCAGTTTTCCCCCACCGGGAGAGGGGTACAATGAGCAGTTCTTC.

The chain carries TRBV25-1 and TRBJ2-7, with 7 nucleotides matching TRBD1. Germline V lookup: CDR1 MGHDK, CDR2 SYGVNS. The CDR3 runs to 13 residues. The V gene end was trimmed by 1 base and the J gene end by 5 bases; junction bases not matched to a gene: 2. The DNA of the CDR3 is TGTGCCAGCAGTGAATGGGGACAGAACGAGCAGTACTTC. The encoded protein is CASSEWGQNEQYF.

The rearrangement uses TRBV7-3 and TRBJ2-3, with D tentatively TRBD2 (6 bases). Germline V gene data show CDR1 as SGHTA and CDR2 as FQGTGA. There are 14 residues in the CDR3. Trimming took off 8 bases at V and 2 bases at J, with 14 bases between the two ends. In DNA form, the CDR3 reads TGTGCCAGCTTTCGGGGGAGCCCCACAGATACGCAGTATTTT. Amino acid sequence: CASFRGSPTDTQYF. The full variable domain, in which reference TRBV7-3 and TRBJ2-3 provide the parts outside the CDR3, is GAGVSQTPSNKVTEKGKYVELRCDPISGHTALYWYRQSLGQGPEFLIYFQGTGAADDSGLPNDRFFAVRPEGSVSTLKIQRTERGDSAVYLCASFRGSPTDTQYFGPGTRLTVL.

This chain uses TRBV27 with TRBJ2-7, with TRBD2 matching over 7 bases. J gave up 5 bases and V 9 bases, and 7 bases lay outside the gene matches. The CDR3 loop spans 12 amino acids. Germline CDR1 is MNHEY and CDR2 is SMNVEV (reference sequence). DNA for the CDR3: TGTGCCAGTCGAGCGGGGTTCCACGAGCAGTACTTC. Amino acids: CASRAGFHEQYF.

The rearrangement uses TRBV5-1 and TRBJ2-3, with a possible D match to TRBD2 (6 bases). Trimming stripped 2 bases from V and 0 bases from J, with 13 bases between. Per the germline V gene, CDR1 is SGHRS and CDR2 is YFSETQ. CDR3 length: 16 residues. The DNA for the CDR3 is TGCGCCAGCAGCTTTGGAGGGAGCCAAAGCACAGATACGCAGTATTTT. This sequence encodes CASSFGGSQSTDTQYF.

The rearrangement links TRBV7-6 to TRBJ1-1; TRBD1 matches 10 bases. V trimming: 5 bases; J trimming: 2 bases; junction bases outside the gene matches: 8. CDR1 is SGHVS, CDR2 FNYEAQ, per germline. This CDR3 has 16 residues. This CDR3 is CASSLTRDRGNTEAFF. The CDR3 DNA reads TGTGCCAGCAGCCTAACCCGGGACAGGGGTAACACTGAAGCTTTCTTT.

This sequence joins TRBV29-1 and TRBJ2-6; D is unresolved. This CDR3 comprises 12 residues. V gave up 7 bases and J gave up 2 bases, with 6 bases separating them. CDR1 and CDR2 (germline): SQVTM, ANQGSEA. CDR3 DNA: TGCAGCGGGGTCACTGGGGCCAACGTCCTGACTTTC. Its translation: CSGVTGANVLTF.

To note about this clone: This same CDR3 is encoded by further DNA sequences in the sample. The rearrangement joins TRBV6-6 to TRBJ2-7; unclear D gene. With 2 bases removed from V and 4 bases from J, the gap between germline ends came to 9 bases. Germline CDR1 MNHNY, CDR2 SVGAGI (reference sequence). The CDR3 has 13 residues. CDR3 sequence: CASSYGRRYEQYF. As DNA, the CDR3 is TGTGCCAGCAGTTACGGTCGGCGGTACGAGCAGTACTTC.

The chain carries TRBV5-8 and TRBJ2-7, with no clear D. In germline, CDR1 is SGHTS, CDR2 YDEGEE. The germline V and J ends were trimmed by 0 bases and 4 bases, with 11 bases remaining between them. The CDR3 loop spans 14 amino acids. The CDR3 coding sequence is TGTGCCAGCAGCTTGGCTTCTTCACTTTACGAGCAGTACTTC. Translated, it gives CASSLASSLYEQYF.

The count of this clone is one. Other DNA variants within this sample encode the same CDR3. The chain links TRBV7-9 to TRBJ1-2, with D possibly matching TRBD1 (6 bases). The V end lost 6 bases, the J end lost 6 bases, and 8 bases lay between the germline ends. The CDR3 is 11 amino acids. The germline V gene encodes CDR1 SEHNR and CDR2 FQNEAQ (reference sequence). CDR3 in amino acids: CASSRTDGYTF. CDR3 sequence (DNA): TGTGCCAGCAGTCGGACAGATGGCTACACCTTC. The complete variable domain, with remaining parts taken from reference TRBV7-9 and TRBJ1-2, reads DTGVSQNPRHKITKRGQNVTFRCDPISEHNRLYWYRQTLGQGPEFLTYFQNEAQLEKSRLLSDRFSAERPKGSFSTLEIQRTEQGDSAMYLCASSRTDGYTFGSGTRLTVV.

This chain joins TRBV9 and TRBJ2-1; D remains ambiguous. In germline, CDR1 is SGDLS, CDR2 YYNGEE. The V and J ends lost 0 bases and 8 bases respectively, with 9 bases between them. This CDR3 has 13 amino acids. CDR3 sequence: CASSVEVLHEQFF. CDR3 sequence (DNA): TGTGCCAGCAGCGTAGAAGTCCTACATGAGCAGTTCTTC. Variable domain in full (rest from reference TRBV9 and TRBJ2-1): DSGVTQTPKHLITATGQRVTLRCSPRSGDLSVYWYQQSLDQGLQFLIQYYNGEERAKGNILERFSAQQFPDLHSELNLSSLELGDSALYFCASSVEVLHEQFFGPGTRLTVL.

The rearrangement uses TRBV7-6 and TRBJ2-7, with D hard to call. The CDR3 has 16 amino acids. Germline-derived CDR1 and CDR2 are SGHVS and FNYEAQ. V lost 0 bases and J lost 1, with 13 bases in between. Here the CDR3 DNA reads TGTGCCAGCAGCTTAGCGCCGGGTTTTAGTTCCTACGAGCAGTACTTC. The encoded protein is CASSLAPGFSSYEQYF.

The chain joins TRBV27 to TRBJ1-2; the D gene is possibly TRBD1 (6 bases). The CDR3 loop spans 17 amino acids. Deletions cut 4 bases from V and 6 bases from J, with 24 bases between. Germline CDR1 MNHEY, CDR2 SMNVEV (reference sequence). DNA of the CDR3: TGTGCCAGCAGTTACCGGCCGGCGGGGGCGACGGAGGATGGCTACACCTTC. Translation gives CASSYRPAGATEDGYTF.

The chain joins TRBV21-1 to TRBJ1-5; TRBD1, the table's D call, lacks a check against the DNA. TRBV21-1 counts as a pseudogene. The CDR3 is 14 residues long. The chain's CDR3 is CASQNQGSNQPQHF. CDR3 sequence (DNA): TGTGCCAGCCAGAACCAGGGGAGCAATCAGCCCCAGCATTTT.

The chain uses TRBV5-6 and TRBJ2-1, with D possibly TRBD1 on 5 matching bases. Trimming left V 2 bases short and J 0 bases short, with 18 bases between. Germline V CDR1 and CDR2: SGHDT, YYEEEE. This CDR3 has 18 residues. The DNA of the CDR3 is TGTGCCAGCAGCTTCTCCCGACAGCTGTATAGCTCCTACAATGAGCAGTTCTTC. Translating it yields CASSFSRQLYSSYNEQFF.

The CDR3 sequence: CASSEYLTF. In DNA, the CDR3 is TGTGCCAGCAGTGAGTACTTGACCTTC. J is TRBJ1-2 and V is TRBV2; no definite D call. The CDR3 has 9 residues. CDR1 is SNHLY and CDR2 is FYNNEI in the germline V gene. Trimming pared 3 bases from V and 14 bases from J, leaving 7 bases between.

The chain carries TRBV7-9 and TRBJ2-1; no definite D call. Trimming removed 1 base at V and 7 bases at J, with 8 bases between. Germline loops: CDR1 SEHNR, CDR2 FQNEAQ (reference sequence). The CDR3 is made up of 13 amino acids. The CDR3 protein is CASSLGDWNEQFF. In nucleotides, the CDR3 is TGTGCCAGCAGCTTAGGTGACTGGAATGAGCAGTTCTTC.

This clone was seen more than once but under ten times. Other nucleotide sequences in the sample specify the same CDR3. This rearrangement joins TRBV9 to TRBJ1-5; D gene uncertain. The CDR3 is 13 residues long. CDR1 and CDR2 from the germline V gene are SGDLS and YYNGEE. The V and J ends lost 0 bases and 1 base respectively, with 2 bases between them. For the CDR3, the DNA is TGTGCCAGCAGCGTAGGGAGCAATCAGCCCCAGCATTTT. Translated: CASSVGSNQPQHF.